The TCR beta chain under discussion was sequenced for a study of blood T cell repertoires in COVID-19. For the study at large: COVID-19 samples, acute and convalescent, were from the United States, Italy and Spain. Sample material is recorded as cDNA or gDNA derived from T cells, B-cell-depleted T cells, or PBMCs.

The CDR3 totals 15 residues. V lost 8 bases to trimming and J lost 7 bases, with 21 bases between them. Looked up from germline, CDR1 is MDHEN and CDR2 is SYDVKM. Per the original methods: Amplification of reference gene primers provided the estimated nucleated cell counts. The protocol was immunoSEQ multiplex PCR, while the TCRdb copy is restricted to in-frame clones and leaves out a portion. That table is the source of V, J and clone size, and D and trimming were worked out from the DNA. The sample shows roughly 200,000 clones, around 87% of them seen only once. The specimen sequenced was peripheral blood. The sequence derives from a man over 45 with acute or convalescent COVID-19. The J gene is TRBJ2-1, the V gene TRBV28; D is possibly TRBD2 (5 bases). CDR3: CASASLSAPTNEQFF. CDR3 nucleotide sequence: TGTGCCAGCGCCTCCCTTAGCGCCCCTACAAATGAGCAGTTCTTC. The full variable domain, rest sourced from reference TRBV28 and TRBJ2-1, is DVKVTQSSRYLVKRTGEKVFLECVQDMDHENMFWYRQDPGLGLRLIYFSYDVKMKEKGDIPEGYSVSREKKERFSLILESASTNQTSMYLCASASLSAPTNEQFFGPGTRLTVL.